This TCR beta chain emerged from a study of T cells in Graves' hyperthyroidism and ophthalmopathy. Study-wide results and caveats: The majority of expanded thyroid clonotypes above 0.001 also appeared in blood. From stable hyperthyroidism, ophthalmopathy was separated by a 13 V-J model.

There were TCR beta CDR3 regions amplified from RNA transcripts. A set of HTBI primers served as the primers for a first-round RT-PCR of the TCR CDR3. One entry per CDR3 protein results from TCRdb running MiXCR on the multiplex PCR reads. The sample comprises roughly 420,000 distinct CDR3 sequences, 15% to 18% of which are singletons, and 11% to 15% rests with the top ten. V was clipped by 5 bases and J by 10 bases; unmatched bases: 7. Germline lookup yields CDR1 SGHTA and CDR2 FQGTGA. CDR3 size: 13 residues. This clonotype was observed many times. Its antigen is currently unknown. The V gene is TRBV7-3, the J gene TRBJ2-1; the match to TRBD1 covers 8 bases. This TCR came from a woman in her late teens or twenties with Graves' hyperthyroidism. The sequenced sample was blood. CDR3 region: CASSLDRDGEQFF. The CDR3 DNA is TGTGCCAGCAGCCTGGACAGGGATGGGGAGCAGTTCTTC. Combining the CDR3 with reference TRBV7-3 and TRBJ2-1 gives the whole variable domain GAGVSQTPSNKVTEKGKYVELRCDPISGHTALYWYRQSLGQGPEFLIYFQGTGAADDSGLPNDRFFAVRPEGSVSTLKIQRTERGDSAVYLCASSLDRDGEQFFGPGTRLTVL.